Listed below are T cell receptor beta chains from one sample, sequenced in a study of T-cell reconstitution after alpha-beta-depleted transplantation in children. TCRdb redid the calling of the PCR reads with MiXCR, one entry per CDR3 protein. This repertoire shows around 490,000 distinct CDR3 sequences, roughly an eighth found once; its top ten account for 12% to 15%. Here the sequenced sample was PBMCs, mostly from graft donor cells, taken 180 days after TCRalphabeta/CD19-depleted stem cell transplant. These receptors all come from a female patient aged 2 to 10 who had a stem cell transplant for aplastic anemia, so the T cells may come from the graft donor. Both conserved end residues are part of each CDR3. Each record gives: J gene, V gene, clone size, D gene, CDR3 protein. A D gene is named only where the DNA matches it firmly. Clone size is given for some rows only: seen once, a few or many times, or a class if the clone is expanded.

J gene: TRBJ1-5; V gene: TRBV6-1; clone size: -; D gene: -; CDR3 protein: CASKWGDSNQPQHF
J gene: TRBJ1-4; V gene: TRBV14; clone size: many; D gene: -; CDR3 protein: CASSQVDAEKLFF
J gene: TRBJ2-5; V gene: TRBV5-1; clone size: -; D gene: TRBD2; CDR3 protein: CASKVSGSPQETQYF
J gene: TRBJ2-2; V gene: TRBV10-3; clone size: -; D gene: -; CDR3 protein: CAISQGLENTGELFF
J gene: TRBJ1-4; V gene: TRBV7-2; clone size: -; D gene: -; CDR3 protein: CASSLVGGIEEKLFF
J gene: TRBJ2-7; V gene: TRBV7-6; clone size: -; D gene: TRBD2; CDR3 protein: CASSPTSGGLYEQYF
J gene: TRBJ2-5; V gene: TRBV7-2; clone size: few; D gene: TRBD2; CDR3 protein: CASSLDASGETQYF
J gene: TRBJ1-2; V gene: TRBV15; clone size: few; D gene: -; CDR3 protein: CATSPRASEGYTF
J gene: TRBJ1-2; V gene: TRBV27; clone size: many; D gene: -; CDR3 protein: CASSFMGAGYGYTF
J gene: TRBJ2-1; V gene: TRBV20-1; clone size: -; D gene: -; CDR3 protein: CSARLVQSYNEQFF
J gene: TRBJ2-5; V gene: TRBV6-1; clone size: -; D gene: TRBD2; CDR3 protein: CASSERGASGVGEIQYF
J gene: TRBJ2-5; V gene: TRBV6-5; clone size: -; D gene: TRBD1; CDR3 protein: CASSYAGQGARMETQYF
J gene: TRBJ1-2; V gene: TRBV5-1; clone size: -; D gene: TRBD1; CDR3 protein: CASSLGRTGGFTNYGYTF
J gene: TRBJ2-1; V gene: TRBV12-3/TRBV12-4; clone size: -; D gene: TRBD1; CDR3 protein: CASSARSTGVNEQFF
J gene: TRBJ2-1; V gene: TRBV12-3/TRBV12-4; clone size: -; D gene: -; CDR3 protein: CASSFFPNNEQFF
J gene: TRBJ1-4; V gene: TRBV18; clone size: many; D gene: -; CDR3 protein: CASSPGDISTNEKLFF
J gene: TRBJ2-4; V gene: TRBV4-3; clone size: many; D gene: -; CDR3 protein: CASSQVAGDGWYIQYF
J gene: TRBJ2-7; V gene: TRBV10-3; clone size: -; D gene: TRBD1; CDR3 protein: CAISRTGDASYEQYF
J gene: TRBJ2-4; V gene: TRBV25-1; clone size: -; D gene: TRBD2; CDR3 protein: CASSPSGGHLAKNIQYF
J gene: TRBJ2-3; V gene: TRBV20-1; clone size: few; D gene: TRBD2; CDR3 protein: CSATRTSGSLDTQYF
J gene: TRBJ2-7; V gene: TRBV29-1; clone size: few; D gene: -; CDR3 protein: CSVVEGPREQYF
J gene: TRBJ1-3; V gene: TRBV7-9; clone size: many; D gene: -; CDR3 protein: CASSFIRHLSGNTIYF
J gene: TRBJ2-5; V gene: TRBV7-9; clone size: few; D gene: -; CDR3 protein: CASSPKETGRFQETQYF
J gene: TRBJ2-5; V gene: TRBV7-2; clone size: few; D gene: -; CDR3 protein: CASSPTDLQETQYF
J gene: TRBJ1-4; V gene: TRBV2; clone size: few; D gene: TRBD1; CDR3 protein: CASKQGGEKLFF
J gene: TRBJ2-7; V gene: TRBV20-1; clone size: -; D gene: -; CDR3 protein: CSARSRAYEQYF
J gene: TRBJ1-5; V gene: TRBV7-9; clone size: many; D gene: -; CDR3 protein: CASSPGVANQPQHF
J gene: TRBJ1-5; V gene: TRBV20-1; clone size: few; D gene: -; CDR3 protein: CSAQQGSGGQPQHF
J gene: TRBJ2-4; V gene: TRBV7-2; clone size: few; D gene: -; CDR3 protein: CASSFKGSSPLGNSQYF
J gene: TRBJ2-1; V gene: TRBV5-1; clone size: many; D gene: TRBD1; CDR3 protein: CASSLAAGGVYEQFF
J gene: TRBJ1-1; V gene: TRBV2; clone size: -; D gene: -; CDR3 protein: CASTEGGHSLMNTEAFF
J gene: TRBJ2-3; V gene: TRBV6-2/TRBV6-3; clone size: -; D gene: TRBD2; CDR3 protein: CASSYSIAGDPPDTQYF
J gene: TRBJ2-2; V gene: TRBV5-1; clone size: few; D gene: -; CDR3 protein: CASSLEVVTGELFF
J gene: TRBJ1-2; V gene: TRBV7-9; clone size: -; D gene: -; CDR3 protein: CASGLNLPDGGYTF
J gene: TRBJ2-7; V gene: TRBV9; clone size: -; D gene: -; CDR3 protein: CASSVSGDEQYF
J gene: TRBJ2-7; V gene: TRBV12-3/TRBV12-4; clone size: -; D gene: -; CDR3 protein: CASSSTGSPPYEQYF
J gene: TRBJ2-1; V gene: TRBV5-1; clone size: -; D gene: TRBD1; CDR3 protein: CASSSPRGLPGNEQFF
J gene: TRBJ2-7; V gene: TRBV6-2/TRBV6-3; clone size: -; D gene: TRBD2; CDR3 protein: CASSRKTELAFAYEQYF
J gene: TRBJ2-5; V gene: TRBV4-3; clone size: -; D gene: -; CDR3 protein: CASSQEIRGPYQETQYF
J gene: TRBJ1-1; V gene: TRBV7-6; clone size: few; D gene: -; CDR3 protein: CASSLGSGEAFF
J gene: TRBJ2-1; V gene: TRBV13; clone size: -; D gene: TRBD1; CDR3 protein: CASTRQGPLHNEQFF
J gene: TRBJ2-7; V gene: TRBV6-5; clone size: few; D gene: -; CDR3 protein: CASSYSGNPYEQYF
J gene: TRBJ2-2; V gene: TRBV6-5; clone size: few; D gene: TRBD2; CDR3 protein: CASSYSSGRANTGELFF
J gene: TRBJ2-5; V gene: TRBV9; clone size: -; D gene: TRBD1; CDR3 protein: CASSVLGTGGGETQYF
J gene: TRBJ2-1; V gene: TRBV7-3; clone size: -; D gene: TRBD1; CDR3 protein: CASKFHGDRDHNEQFF
J gene: TRBJ1-1; V gene: TRBV12-3/TRBV12-4; clone size: few; D gene: -; CDR3 protein: CASSLSHGAFF
J gene: TRBJ2-1; V gene: TRBV9; clone size: few; D gene: -; CDR3 protein: CASSVDREGNEQFF
J gene: TRBJ1-1; V gene: TRBV20-1; clone size: -; D gene: -; CDR3 protein: CSARDWRQSLNTEAFF
J gene: TRBJ1-6; V gene: TRBV5-1; clone size: few; D gene: -; CDR3 protein: CASSPEGAVGSYNSPLHF
J gene: TRBJ2-7; V gene: TRBV2; clone size: -; D gene: TRBD1; CDR3 protein: CASSKGGQNSYEQYF
J gene: TRBJ1-4; V gene: TRBV12-3/TRBV12-4; clone size: -; D gene: -; CDR3 protein: CASRHGSSNEMGLFF
J gene: TRBJ2-1; V gene: TRBV7-2; clone size: few; D gene: TRBD1; CDR3 protein: CASSLALQGAFNEQFF
J gene: TRBJ1-3; V gene: TRBV20-1; clone size: -; D gene: TRBD1; CDR3 protein: CSARPGGSAGNTIYF
J gene: TRBJ1-1; V gene: TRBV7-9; clone size: -; D gene: -; CDR3 protein: CASSLAVSGLRTEAFF
J gene: TRBJ2-5; V gene: TRBV29-1; clone size: many; D gene: TRBD2; CDR3 protein: CSVEWGGAGDPTETQYF